The rows below give T cell receptor beta chains drawn from one sample of a study of T cells in Graves' hyperthyroidism and ophthalmopathy. TCRdb fed the multiplex PCR reads into MiXCR, producing one record per CDR3 protein. This table has roughly 300,000 distinct CDR3 sequences, about 21% appearing once. Sequenced input: blood. The receptors were gathered from a woman in her forties or fifties with Graves' hyperthyroidism. The CDR3 runs from the conserved cysteine through the conserved F or W. A D gene is named only where the DNA matches it firmly. Expanded clones get a size class; other rows say once, few or many, or leave the size out.

abundance: many; j_gene: TRBJ2-5; v_gene: TRBV7-9; d_gene: TRBD1; CDR3nt: TGTGCCAGCAGCTTAGATGGGACAGCCATCCGAGAGACCCAGTACTTC; CDR3aa: CASSLDGTAIRETQYF
abundance: many; j_gene: TRBJ1-6; v_gene: TRBV3-1; d_gene: TRBD1; CDR3nt: TGTGCCAGCAGATACTCCCCAGGGGGTTGGAATTCACCCCTCCACTTT; CDR3aa: CASRYSPGGWNSPLHF
abundance: .; j_gene: TRBJ2-7; v_gene: TRBV4-2; d_gene: .; CDR3nt: TGTGCCAGCAGCCAAGATATGGGGGATACCTACGAGCAGTACTTC; CDR3aa: CASSQDMGDTYEQYF
abundance: .; j_gene: TRBJ1-2; v_gene: TRBV24-1; d_gene: .; CDR3nt: TGTGCCACCAGTGATGCCTGGTGGGGCTACACCTTC; CDR3aa: CATSDAWWGYTF
abundance: many; j_gene: TRBJ1-2; v_gene: TRBV11-3; d_gene: TRBD1; CDR3nt: TGTGCCAGCAGCTCCCCCGAGACAGGGGATGGCTACACCTTC; CDR3aa: CASSSPETGDGYTF
abundance: .; j_gene: TRBJ1-5; v_gene: TRBV20-1; d_gene: .; CDR3nt: TGCAGTGCTGTATTGCAGGTAGATAGCAATCAGCCCCAGCATTTT; CDR3aa: CSAVLQVDSNQPQHF
abundance: .; j_gene: TRBJ1-5; v_gene: TRBV10-2; d_gene: .; CDR3nt: TGCGCCAGCAGTGAGTCCCGGGACAGCAATCAGCCCCAGCATTTT; CDR3aa: CASSESRDSNQPQHF
abundance: .; j_gene: TRBJ2-1; v_gene: TRBV2; d_gene: TRBD2; CDR3nt: TGTGCCAGCAGTGGCCTAGCGGGGGCCTCCAATGAGCAGTTCTTC; CDR3aa: CASSGLAGASNEQFF
abundance: .; j_gene: TRBJ2-5; v_gene: TRBV10-3; d_gene: .; CDR3nt: TGTGCCATCAGTCCGGGCACCCTGGAGACCCAGTACTTC; CDR3aa: CAISPGTLETQYF
abundance: many; j_gene: TRBJ1-1; v_gene: TRBV5-1; d_gene: .; CDR3nt: TGCGCCAGCAGCTCGAGACCCGGGGGGAACACTGAAGCTTTCTTT; CDR3aa: CASSSRPGGNTEAFF
abundance: many; j_gene: TRBJ2-1; v_gene: TRBV5-4; d_gene: .; CDR3nt: TGTGCCAGCAGCTTTGCCCTGGATTACAATGAGCAGTTCTTC; CDR3aa: CASSFALDYNEQFF
abundance: many; j_gene: TRBJ2-3; v_gene: TRBV7-3; d_gene: .; CDR3nt: TGTGCCAGCAGTAAATATTTAGATACGCAGTATTTT; CDR3aa: CASSKYLDTQYF
abundance: many; j_gene: TRBJ2-5; v_gene: TRBV7-2; d_gene: TRBD1; CDR3nt: TGTGCCAGCAGCTCATCCGGGACAGGGTTCCAGACCCAGTACTTC; CDR3aa: CASSSSGTGFQTQYF
abundance: many; j_gene: TRBJ2-5; v_gene: TRBV6-1; d_gene: TRBD1; CDR3nt: TGTGCCAGCAGTCAGGGACAGTCTCAAGAGACCCAGTACTTC; CDR3aa: CASSQGQSQETQYF
abundance: many; j_gene: TRBJ2-1; v_gene: TRBV5-1; d_gene: .; CDR3nt: TGCGCCAGCAGCTTCGATGGACTAATTTCCAATGAGCAGTTCTTC; CDR3aa: CASSFDGLISNEQFF
abundance: many; j_gene: TRBJ1-5; v_gene: TRBV2; d_gene: TRBD1; CDR3nt: TGTGCCAGCAGTGAAGCGGGACAGGGAGCACGGCAGCCCCAGCATTTT; CDR3aa: CASSEAGQGARQPQHF
abundance: many; j_gene: TRBJ1-1; v_gene: TRBV5-8; d_gene: .; CDR3nt: TGTGCCAGTGTCTTCCGGAGGGGCATTAGCACTGAAGCTTTCTTT; CDR3aa: CASVFRRGISTEAFF
abundance: many; j_gene: TRBJ1-1; v_gene: TRBV12-3/TRBV12-4; d_gene: .; CDR3nt: TGTGCCAGCAGGTTGCAGGAGGGCACTGAAGCTTTCTTT; CDR3aa: CASRLQEGTEAFF
abundance: .; j_gene: TRBJ2-4; v_gene: TRBV2; d_gene: TRBD2; CDR3nt: TGTGCCAGACAGAGCGGGAGGGCCGGCCAACTAGCCAAAAACATTCAGTACTTC; CDR3aa: CARQSGRAGQLAKNIQYF
abundance: .; j_gene: TRBJ2-3; v_gene: TRBV28; d_gene: TRBD2; CDR3nt: TGTGCCAGCAGCCAAGATAGGACTAGCGGGAATAGCACAGATACGCAGTATTTT; CDR3aa: CASSQDRTSGNSTDTQYF
abundance: many; j_gene: TRBJ2-3; v_gene: TRBV7-9; d_gene: TRBD1; CDR3nt: TGTGCCAGCAGCCCCCTCCCCGGACAGGGTAGCACAGATACGCAGTATTTT; CDR3aa: CASSPLPGQGSTDTQYF
abundance: many; j_gene: TRBJ2-2; v_gene: TRBV10-3; d_gene: .; CDR3nt: TGTGCCATCAGTGCCACGAAGGGTCCTACCGGGGAGCTGTTTTTT; CDR3aa: CAISATKGPTGELFF
abundance: many; j_gene: TRBJ1-5; v_gene: TRBV18; d_gene: .; CDR3nt: TGTGCCAGCCGGTCCGTCTGGGATCAGCCCCAGCATTTT; CDR3aa: CASRSVWDQPQHF
abundance: .; j_gene: TRBJ2-1; v_gene: TRBV12-3/TRBV12-4; d_gene: TRBD2; CDR3nt: TGTGCCAGCAGTCCCACGGGACTAGAGCAGTTCTTC; CDR3aa: CASSPTGLEQFF
abundance: .; j_gene: TRBJ2-3; v_gene: TRBV20-1; d_gene: TRBD2; CDR3nt: TGCAGTGCTAGAGAGGGGCTAGCGGGAGATACGCAGTATTTT; CDR3aa: CSAREGLAGDTQYF
abundance: many; j_gene: TRBJ2-3; v_gene: TRBV2; d_gene: .; CDR3nt: TGTGCCAGCAGTGAGGTCAACAGGGGCACAGATACGCAGTATTTT; CDR3aa: CASSEVNRGTDTQYF
abundance: few; j_gene: TRBJ2-1; v_gene: TRBV29-1; d_gene: .; CDR3nt: TGCAGCGTTGAGGGGGGGGGGGGCACGAGTGAGCAGTTCTTC; CDR3aa: CSVEGGGGTSEQFF
abundance: many; j_gene: TRBJ1-1; v_gene: TRBV28; d_gene: .; CDR3nt: TGTGCCGTTCAGGGCCCGAACACTGAAGCTTTCTTT; CDR3aa: CAVQGPNTEAFF
abundance: few; j_gene: TRBJ2-1; v_gene: TRBV2; d_gene: .; CDR3nt: TGTGCCAGCGGCTTGGACCGGGATCCCGAGCAGTTCTTC; CDR3aa: CASGLDRDPEQFF
abundance: many; j_gene: TRBJ2-1; v_gene: TRBV7-9; d_gene: .; CDR3nt: TGTGCCAGCAGCTTAATGGCCTTGGGGGGTGAGCAGTTCTTC; CDR3aa: CASSLMALGGEQFF
abundance: few; j_gene: TRBJ1-2; v_gene: TRBV14; d_gene: .; CDR3nt: TGTGCCAGCAGCCATGCGGGACCGATCTATGGCTACACCTTC; CDR3aa: CASSHAGPIYGYTF
abundance: .; j_gene: TRBJ2-1; v_gene: TRBV7-8; d_gene: .; CDR3nt: TGTGCCAGCAGCCTCCCGCAGATATACAATGAGCAGTTCTTC; CDR3aa: CASSLPQIYNEQFF
abundance: .; j_gene: TRBJ2-1; v_gene: TRBV27; d_gene: .; CDR3nt: TGTGCCAGCAGCTCACTGAGCGAGCAGTTCTTC; CDR3aa: CASSSLSEQFF
abundance: .; j_gene: TRBJ2-5; v_gene: TRBV12-3/TRBV12-4; d_gene: TRBD2; CDR3nt: TGTGCCAGCAGTTTAGCGGGAGGGGAGGAGACCCAGTACTTC; CDR3aa: CASSLAGGEETQYF
abundance: .; j_gene: TRBJ2-1; v_gene: TRBV25-1; d_gene: .; CDR3nt: TGTGCCAGCAGTGAATCGGGGGATAGGAAGCAGTTCTTC; CDR3aa: CASSESGDRKQFF
abundance: .; j_gene: TRBJ2-7; v_gene: TRBV9; d_gene: TRBD2; CDR3nt: TGTGCCAGCAGCGGACTAGCGAACTCCTACGAGCAGTACTTC; CDR3aa: CASSGLANSYEQYF
abundance: .; j_gene: TRBJ2-7; v_gene: TRBV28; d_gene: .; CDR3nt: TGTGCCAGCTTCTCCCACCGCTCCGAGCAGTACTTC; CDR3aa: CASFSHRSEQYF
abundance: many; j_gene: TRBJ1-1; v_gene: TRBV18; d_gene: .; CDR3nt: TGTGCCAGCTCACCACAAAACCTTTTGGGAAACACTGAAGCTTTCTTT; CDR3aa: CASSPQNLLGNTEAFF
abundance: many; j_gene: TRBJ2-7; v_gene: TRBV5-1; d_gene: .; CDR3nt: TGCGCCAGCAGCCCCGTTAGCGGACCCTACGAGCAGTACTTC; CDR3aa: CASSPVSGPYEQYF
abundance: .; j_gene: TRBJ2-3; v_gene: TRBV6-5; d_gene: TRBD2; CDR3nt: TGTGCCAGCAGTTCTAGCGGGGAGGTAGATACGCAGTATTTT; CDR3aa: CASSSSGEVDTQYF
abundance: few; j_gene: TRBJ1-1; v_gene: TRBV7-2; d_gene: .; CDR3nt: TGTGCCAGCAGCCAGAGGTCGTGGGCTGAAGCTTTCTTT; CDR3aa: CASSQRSWAEAFF